A single sample is the source of the 22 T cell receptor beta chains below, sequenced in a study of blood T cell repertoires in COVID-19 (dated by TCRdb to 2019 to 2021). The library was prepared using the immunoSEQ multiplex PCR assay. TCRdb limited this immuneACCESS table to in-frame rearrangements with V and J called. A share of clones is missing; checked studies link under half to unresolved V genes, and the rest is unexplained. The sample records 80,000 to 100,000 clones, more than 70% of which are singletons. Approximately 20% of the sample is in the top ten clones. The sequenced material came from peripheral blood. These receptor sequences come from a human donor in a cohort sampled during active COVID-19.

The chain recombines TRBV6-6 with TRBJ1-5; 8 bases fit TRBD1. The CDR3 length is 14 residues. Germline lookup yields CDR1 MNHNY and CDR2 SVGAGI (reference sequence). With 1 base clipped from V and 8 bases from J, the junction kept 4 bases outside the gene matches. CDR3 loop: CASSYWNRGEPQHF. The CDR3 DNA is TGTGCCAGCAGTTACTGGAACAGGGGGGAGCCCCAGCATTTT.

This clone occurred a few times. The V and J genes are TRBV28 and TRBJ1-6, with 7 bases fitting TRBD1. Trimming at V came to 2 bases and at J to 9 bases, leaving 4 bases not matched to a gene. Germline CDR1 and CDR2: MDHEN and SYDVKM. The CDR3 is 14 residues long. This CDR3 reads CASSLVQGGSPLHF. The CDR3 region has the DNA TGTGCCAGCAGTTTAGTCCAGGGGGGTTCACCCCTCCACTTT. The full variable domain, completed using reference TRBV28 and TRBJ1-6, is DVKVTQSSRYLVKRTGEKVFLECVQDMDHENMFWYRQDPGLGLRLIYFSYDVKMKEKGDIPEGYSVSREKKERFSLILESASTNQTSMYLCASSLVQGGSPLHFGNGTRLTVT.

The chain employs TRBV7-3 and TRBJ2-4; 7 bases map to TRBD1. The CDR3 runs 15 residues. CDR1 is SGHTA, CDR2 FQGTGA, per germline. After removal of 5 bases from V and 1 base from J, the junction contained 5 bases not matched to a gene. For the CDR3, the DNA is TGTGCCAGCAGCGAGACAGGGACGGCCAAAAACATTCAGTACTTC. It translates to CASSETGTAKNIQYF.

The chain links TRBV7-8 to TRBJ2-5, with TRBD2 matching 12 bases. Germline CDR1 SGHVS, CDR2 FQNEAQ. V lost 3 bases, J lost 2 bases, and 10 bases stayed unmatched. This CDR3 contains 18 residues. The CDR3 spells CASSFSTSGGFQQETQYF. The DNA of the CDR3 is TGTGCCAGCAGCTTTTCGACTAGCGGGGGTTTTCAACAAGAGACCCAGTACTTC. The entire variable domain, with the rest obtained from reference TRBV7-8 and TRBJ2-5, is as follows: GAGVSQSPRYKVAKRGQDVALRCDPISGHVSLFWYQQALGQGPEFLTYFQNEAQLDKSGLPSDRFFAERPEGSVSTLKIQRTQQEDSAVYLCASSFSTSGGFQQETQYFGPGTRLLVL.

Here the CDR3 reads CASSPRTGGGYTF. CDR3 nucleotides: TGTGCCAGCTCACCAAGGACAGGGGGTGGCTACACCTTC. J is TRBJ1-2 and V is TRBV18; 10 bases align to TRBD1. The CDR3 sequence is 13 residues long. Germline CDR1 KGHSH, CDR2 LQKENI. V dropped 2 bases and J dropped 7; count of bases not matched to a gene: 1.

On this clone: Sequence at one end of the junction differs from germline and may be a read error. The V and J genes are TRBV28 and TRBJ1-2; no definite D call. This CDR3 region has 15 residues. Germline CDR1 MDHEN, CDR2 SYDVKM. CDR3 region: CASSLWGRGNHGYTF. The CDR3 DNA reads as TGTGCCAGCAGTTTATGGGGCCGGGGTAACCATGGCTACACCTTC.

This clone was seen just once. The chain has TRBV2 and TRBJ2-2, with D maybe TRBD2 (5 bases). V was cut by 6 bases and J by 1 base, with 9 bases left in between. The germline V gene encodes CDR1 SNHLY and CDR2 FYNNEI. The CDR3 contains 14 residues. The CDR3 reads CASRMDWNTGELFF. The CDR3 DNA reads as TGTGCCAGCAGAATGGACTGGAACACCGGGGAGCTGTTTTTT.

V is TRBV6-2 or TRBV6-3 and J is TRBJ2-3; 7 bases are a match to TRBD2. This CDR3 contains 16 residues. J gave up 5 bases and V 5 bases, and 13 bases lay outside the gene matches. Germline lookup yields CDR1 MNHEY and CDR2 SVGEGT. In nucleotides, the CDR3 is TGTGCCAGCAGTCCAGAATCCGGGACTATTGGAGATACGCAGTATTTT. This codes for CASSPESGTIGDTQYF.

This chain links TRBV19 with TRBJ2-5; weak D call: TRBD2 (6 bases). V was clipped by 9 bases and J by 2 bases, with 13 bases between them. Germline V gives CDR1 LNHDA, CDR2 SQIVND (reference sequence). CDR3 length equals 13 residues. CDR3 nucleotide sequence: TGTGCCAGCAGGGTGGGGGGACAAGAGACCCAGTACTTC. It yields the protein CASRVGGQETQYF. The whole variable domain, filled in from reference TRBV19 and TRBJ2-5, reads DGGITQSPKYLFRKEGQNVTLSCEQNLNHDAMYWYRQDPGQGLRLIYYSQIVNDFQKGDIAEGYSVSREKKESFPLTVTSAQKNPTAFYLCASRVGGQETQYFGPGTRLLVL.

J is TRBJ2-3 and V is TRBV7-9; TRBD2 matches 8 bases. V lost 1 base, J lost 1 base, and 10 bases stayed unmatched. The V gene's germline CDR1 is SEHNR and CDR2 FQNEAQ (reference sequence). This CDR3 spans 18 amino acids. The CDR3 here is CASSLVSGGKYRTDTQYF. The CDR3 DNA follows: TGTGCCAGCAGCTTAGTAAGCGGGGGCAAATATCGCACAGATACGCAGTATTTT.

This chain links TRBV28 with TRBJ2-5; D may be TRBD1 (5 bases). Trimming took 5 bases from V and 4 from J, leaving 14 bases between them. The CDR3 is 14 residues long. Germline CDR1 is MDHEN and CDR2 is SYDVKM. In DNA, the CDR3 is TGTGCCAGCAGTCCCCCCCCCAGGGTAGAGACCCAGTACTTC. Protein: CASSPPPRVETQYF.

This chain connects TRBV6-5 to TRBJ2-5; tentative D call: TRBD2 (6 bases). Germline CDR1 and CDR2: MNHEY and SVGAGI. Trimming removed 2 bases from V and 6 bases from J, with 13 bases in between. The CDR3 contains 14 residues. Written as DNA, the CDR3 is TGTGCCAGCAGTTACGGGACTTCTGAGAAGACCCAGTACTTC. Its protein product is CASSYGTSEKTQYF.

Note on this clone: The DNA is omitted, as the CDR3 cannot be located on it reliably, and the CDR3 follows TCRdb's listing. The J gene is TRBJ2-7, the V gene TRBV28; TRBD1 is the table's D call, not checked against the DNA. The CDR3 is made up of 15 amino acids, end residues included. In germline, CDR1 is MDHEN, CDR2 SYDVKM. CDR3 in amino acids: CASSPVGQGAILLDF.

The genes are TRBV4-3 and TRBJ2-1; no definite D call. The germline gives CDR1 LGHNA, CDR2 YSLEER. Trimming pared 1 base from V and 9 bases from J, leaving 10 bases between. The length of the CDR3 is 13 residues. The CDR3: CASSQAGDGEQFF. DNA of the CDR3: TGCGCCAGCAGCCAAGCCGGAGACGGTGAGCAGTTCTTC.

V is TRBV9 and J is TRBJ2-5, with 14 bases matching TRBD2. Germline V gene lookup returns CDR1 SGDLS and CDR2 YYNGEE. Trimming at V came to 6 bases and at J to 5 bases, leaving 6 bases not matched to a gene. The CDR3 runs 15 residues. The CDR3: CASKEGLAGEETQYF. The CDR3 nucleotides are TGTGCCAGCAAAGAGGGACTAGCGGGAGAGGAGACCCAGTACTTC.

This chain uses TRBV2 with TRBJ1-2; D possibly corresponds to TRBD1 (6 bases). Per the germline V gene, CDR1 is SNHLY and CDR2 is FYNNEI. V lost 6 bases and J lost 4, with 12 bases in between. The CDR3 loop spans 13 amino acids. The CDR3 bases are TGTGCCAGCAGGGCAGGGGCAGGCTATGGCTACACCTTC. Amino acid sequence: CASRAGAGYGYTF. The whole variable domain, remainder taken from reference TRBV2 and TRBJ1-2, is EPEVTQTPSHQVTQMGQEVILRCVPISNHLYFYWYRQILGQKVEFLVSFYNNEISEKSEIFDDQFSVERPDGSNFTLKIRSTKLEDSAMYFCASRAGAGYGYTFGSGTRLTVV.

The chain combines TRBV6-1 with TRBJ2-1; D is perhaps TRBD2 (6 bases). Germline-derived CDR1 and CDR2 are MNHNS and SASEGT. Trimming pared 4 bases from V and 0 bases from J, leaving 13 bases between. This CDR3 is 16 amino acids long. The chain's CDR3 is CASSAYSGSSYNEQFF. As DNA, the CDR3 is TGTGCCAGCAGTGCCTATAGCGGCAGCTCCTACAATGAGCAGTTCTTC.

The genes are TRBV2 and TRBJ1-2; a possible D gene is TRBD1 (6 bases). The CDR3 has 15 residues. Germline V gene lookup returns CDR1 SNHLY and CDR2 FYNNEI. Trimming removed 6 bases from V and 7 bases from J, with 21 bases in between. CDR3 residues: CASSPGTRLNFGYTF. The CDR3, as DNA: TGTGCCAGCAGCCCCGGGACACGACTTAATTTTGGCTACACCTTC.

This chain uses TRBV6-5 with TRBJ1-1, with a tentative D call TRBD1 (6 bases). V dropped 6 bases and J dropped 1 base, with 12 bases sitting between them. This CDR3 comprises 14 residues. Germline V gene data show CDR1 as MNHEY and CDR2 as SVGAGI. The CDR3 DNA reads as TGTGCCAGCAGCCGAACAGGGTCGAACACTGAAGCTTTCTTT. It specifies CASSRTGSNTEAFF.

The chain employs TRBV6-1 and TRBJ1-5; D ambiguous. In germline, CDR1 is MNHNS, CDR2 SASEGT. V was pared by 1 base and J by 6 bases, with 10 bases between. The CDR3 is 14 residues long. The CDR3 sequence: CASSEGAGFQPQHF. CDR3 coding DNA: TGTGCCAGCAGTGAAGGGGCGGGGTTTCAGCCCCAGCATTTT.

This sequence joins TRBV19 and TRBJ2-3; TRBD2 is a possible D gene (6 bases). Trimming cost V 8 bases and J 1 base, with 19 bases left between them. CDR1 is LNHDA and CDR2 is SQIVND in the germline V gene (reference sequence). The CDR3 spans 16 residues. CDR3 nucleotides: TGTGCCAGTCGTCGAATCGACGGGAGTCGCACAGATACGCAGTATTTT. Amino acids: CASRRIDGSRTDTQYF.

The chain employs TRBV7-2 and TRBJ2-5, with 12 bases that match TRBD2. The DNA end favors TRBJ2-7, so the J call may be wrong. This CDR3 spans 15 amino acids. Germline V gene data show CDR1 as SGHTA and CDR2 as FQGNSA. The CDR3 DNA reads as TGTGCCAGCAGCCCACTAGCGGGGGGCTCCTACGAGCAGTACTTC. Translating gives CASSPLAGGSYEQYF.